This T cell receptor beta chain was sequenced during a study of cytomegalovirus exposure and HLA in healthy donors. Study-level results: A further, later analysis showed that HLA-associated TCR beta chains (compared with equally common others) were more clonally expanded. The authors listed some 160 TCR beta chains as cytomegalovirus-associated. Later analysis placed DRB1 highest and HLA-C lowest in TCR association rates, which differed by HLA locus.

Researchers ran the PCR with 60 Vbeta and 13 Jbeta primers. Repertoires were generated with immunoSEQ multiplex PCR, while TCRdb's copy carries only in-frame clones and drops some. The sample holds around 110,000 clones; roughly three fifths are singletons and the top ten take 1.5% to 1.7%. Regarding this clone: What it binds is not known.

Source material: PBMCs. The sequence derives from a man in his late teens or twenties in good health and CMV-seronegative.

The CDR3: CASSLWSGSLKTQYF. The CDR3 DNA reads TGTGCCAGCAGTTTATGGAGCGGGAGTCTGAAGACCCAGTACTTC. This rearrangement joins TRBV28 to TRBJ2-5, with 8 bases aligning to TRBD2. Germline CDR1 reads MDHEN; CDR2 reads SYDVKM. This CDR3 region has 15 residues. The junction had 6 bases not matched to a gene; V was cut back by 0 bases and J by 6 bases.